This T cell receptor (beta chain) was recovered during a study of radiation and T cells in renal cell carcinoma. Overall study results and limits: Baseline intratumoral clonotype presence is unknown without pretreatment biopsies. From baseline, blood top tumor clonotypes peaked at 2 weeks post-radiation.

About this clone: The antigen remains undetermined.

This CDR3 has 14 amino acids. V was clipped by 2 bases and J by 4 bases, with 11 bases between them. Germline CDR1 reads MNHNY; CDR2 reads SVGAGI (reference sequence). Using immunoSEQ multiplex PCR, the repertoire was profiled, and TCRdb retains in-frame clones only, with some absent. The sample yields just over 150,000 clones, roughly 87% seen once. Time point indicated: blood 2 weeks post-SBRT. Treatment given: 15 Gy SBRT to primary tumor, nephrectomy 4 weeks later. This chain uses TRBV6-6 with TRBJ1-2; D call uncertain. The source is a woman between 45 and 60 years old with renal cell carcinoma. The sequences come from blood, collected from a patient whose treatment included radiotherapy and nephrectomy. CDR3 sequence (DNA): TGTGCCAGCAGTTACCCTGCGACAAGCTATGGCTACACCTTC. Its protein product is CASSYPATSYGYTF.